The source of this TCR beta chain is a study of cytomegalovirus exposure and HLA in healthy donors. Study context: There were 100 million to 130 million unique TCR beta sequences, drawn from about 179 million T cells, in an earlier analysis.

This CDR3 is built from 12 residues. CDR1 is GTSNPN and CDR2 is SVGIG in the germline V gene (reference sequence). V lost 3 bases to trimming and J lost 4 bases; unmatched junction nucleotides: 2. The primer mix had 60 Vbeta and 13 Jbeta primers. Profiled with immunoSEQ multiplex PCR; TCRdb holds only in-frame clones, not every one. This sample yields some 220,000 clones, of which around 83% are seen a single time; around 0.23% belongs to the top ten. With respect to this clone: The antigen is undetermined.

The study, taken as a whole, reports: In a later analysis, productive TCRs from donors in an Asian-associated ancestry cluster reportedly carried fewer N-insertions than the cohort mean. In vitro testing confirmed a few CMV-associated chains as specific for CMV antigens. Likely technical artifact: a cluster of highly shared sequence variants.

This chain joins TRBV30 and TRBJ1-1; 7 bases match TRBD1. The sequenced material came from PBMCs. The sequence came from a girl aged 2 to 10 in good health and CMV-seronegative. The CDR3 DNA sequence: TGTGCCTGGAGCAGGGGGACCACTGAAGCTTTCTTT. It yields the protein CAWSRGTTEAFF.